This TCR beta chain was captured in a study of OX40 agonist ivuxolimab in advanced cancers. Turning to the study itself: The treatment was a fully human IgG2 OX40 agonist, ivuxolimab. Prior checkpoint blockade (anti-PD-1, anti-PD-L1 or anti-CTLA-4) was permitted; around 37% had it. Whole-study results and caveats: The authors did not determine the antigen specificity of the expanded peripheral T cells.

This CDR3 region has 13 residues. Germline V gene sequence: CDR1 LNHDA, CDR2 SQIVND (reference sequence). Trimming cost V 1 base and J 5 bases, with 8 bases left between them. TCRdb's table, derived via immunoSEQ multiplex PCR, lists solely in-frame clones and lacks some. This table holds about 51,000 clones, around 77% found once. As to this clone: The target antigen is unknown.

This sequence joins TRBV19 and TRBJ1-2; D remains ambiguous. This sample comprised CD4+ or CD8+ T cells sorted from blood, obtained in a trial of the OX40 agonist ivuxolimab. The origin of this receptor is an adult with an advanced solid tumor such as melanoma, head and neck, liver or kidney cancer. The CDR3 loop reads CASSIGSGYGYTF. In DNA form, the CDR3 reads TGTGCCAGTAGTATAGGGTCCGGATATGGCTACACCTTC. Variable domain in full (rest from reference TRBV19 and TRBJ1-2): DGGITQSPKYLFRKEGQNVTLSCEQNLNHDAMYWYRQDPGQGLRLIYYSQIVNDFQKGDIAEGYSVSREKKESFPLTVTSAQKNPTAFYLCASSIGSGYGYTFGSGTRLTVV.